This T cell receptor (beta chain) was captured in a study of CD8 T cells in Susac syndrome. Reverse transcription used roughly 0.5 to 1 ug RNA and random hexamers. One entry per CDR3 protein results from TCRdb running MiXCR on the immunoSEQ multiplex PCR reads. The sample has 150,000 to 200,000 distinct CDR3 sequences, roughly 95% seen once. This clonotype was sampled from a human donor with multiple sclerosis. Sequenced sample: CD4+ T cells from PBMCs.

CDR3 residues: CASFNPAGGAETQYF. The CDR3 DNA reads as TGTGCCAGCTTCAACCCAGCGGGAGGGGCAGAGACCCAGTACTTC. This chain links TRBV12-3 or TRBV12-4 with TRBJ2-5; 10 nucleotides line up with TRBD2. V was clipped by 8 bases and J by 4 bases; unmatched bases: 10. This CDR3 contains 15 residues.